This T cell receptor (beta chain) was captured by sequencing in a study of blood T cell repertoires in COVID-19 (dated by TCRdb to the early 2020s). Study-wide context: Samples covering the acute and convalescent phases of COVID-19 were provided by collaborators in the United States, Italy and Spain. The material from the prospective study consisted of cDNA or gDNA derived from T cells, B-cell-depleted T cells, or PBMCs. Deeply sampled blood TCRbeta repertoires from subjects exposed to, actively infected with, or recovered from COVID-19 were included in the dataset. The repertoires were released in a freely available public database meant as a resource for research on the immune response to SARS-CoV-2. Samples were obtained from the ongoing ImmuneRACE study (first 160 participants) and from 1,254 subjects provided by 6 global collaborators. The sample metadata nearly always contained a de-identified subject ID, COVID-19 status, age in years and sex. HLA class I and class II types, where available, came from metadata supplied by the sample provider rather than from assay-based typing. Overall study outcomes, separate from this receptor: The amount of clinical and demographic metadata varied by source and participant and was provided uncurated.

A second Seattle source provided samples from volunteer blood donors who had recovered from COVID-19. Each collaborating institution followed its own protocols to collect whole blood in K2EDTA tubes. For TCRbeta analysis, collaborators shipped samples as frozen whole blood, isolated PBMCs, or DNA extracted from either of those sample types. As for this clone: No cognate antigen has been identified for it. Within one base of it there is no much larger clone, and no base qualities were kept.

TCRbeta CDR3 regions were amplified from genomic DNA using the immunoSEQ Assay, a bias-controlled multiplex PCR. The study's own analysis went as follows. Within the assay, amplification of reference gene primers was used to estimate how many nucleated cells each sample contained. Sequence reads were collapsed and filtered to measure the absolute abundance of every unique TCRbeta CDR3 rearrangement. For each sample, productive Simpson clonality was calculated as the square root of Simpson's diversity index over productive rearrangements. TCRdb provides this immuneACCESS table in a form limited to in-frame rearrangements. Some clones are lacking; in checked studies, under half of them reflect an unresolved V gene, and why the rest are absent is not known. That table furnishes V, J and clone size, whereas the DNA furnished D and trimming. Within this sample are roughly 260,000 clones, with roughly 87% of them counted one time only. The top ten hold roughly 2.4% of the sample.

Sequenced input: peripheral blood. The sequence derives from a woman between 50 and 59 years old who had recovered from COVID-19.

The CDR3 is CASRLEGGNSPLHF. The DNA sequence reads TGTGCCAGTAGATTGGAGGGCGGTAATTCACCCCTCCACTTT. This sequence uses TRBV19 and TRBJ1-6; a confident D gene designation cannot be given. The germline V gene (reference sequence) specifies LNHDA as CDR1 and SQIVND as CDR2. Spanning cysteine to phenylalanine, the CDR3 consists of 14 amino acids. The DNA shown is the 42-base CDR3, in frame from base 1. V and J are truncated by 6 bases and 6 bases respectively, leaving an intervening sequence of 12 bases. When the CDR3 is completed using the reference TRBV19 and TRBJ1-6 genes on either side, the full variable domain is DGGITQSPKYLFRKEGQNVTLSCEQNLNHDAMYWYRQDPGQGLRLIYYSQIVNDFQKGDIAEGYSVSREKKESFPLTVTSAQKNPTAFYLCASRLEGGNSPLHFGNGTRLTVT.